The 7 T cell receptor beta chains reported below all come from one sample, sequenced in a study of Tregs in tolerant kidney transplant recipients. TCRdb keeps only in-frame clones here, not all; method: immunoSEQ multiplex PCR. The table lists about 240,000 clones, around 81% of them singletons, with about 0.64% in the top ten. Sample: CD4+ T cells from blood. The receptors stem from a human donor in good health.

The V and J genes are TRBV30 and TRBJ1-2; a weak D match, TRBD1 (6 bases). CDR1 and CDR2 from the germline V gene are GTSNPN and SVGIG (reference sequence). The CDR3 has 12 amino acids. V was cut by 4 bases and J by 8 bases, with 14 bases left in between. CDR3 sequence reads: CAWTLVTGGYTF. CDR3 bases: TGTGCCTGGACCTTAGTGACAGGCGGCTACACCTTC.

The chain is built from TRBV5-3 and TRBJ2-7; the D gene is possibly TRBD1 (5 bases). TRBV5-3 has ORF status, its function being uncertain. The CDR3 sequence is 13 residues long. With 7 bases removed from V and 3 bases from J, the gap between germline ends came to 14 bases. CDR3 sequence reads: CARQDIGYYEQYF. CDR3 DNA sequence: TGTGCCAGACAGGACATCGGGTACTACGAGCAGTACTTC.

The chain joins TRBV18 to TRBJ2-5; TRBD1 matches at 10 bases. The V gene's germline CDR1 is KGHSH and CDR2 LQKENI. V trimming: 5 bases; J trimming: 4 bases; junction bases outside the gene matches: 10. There are 16 residues in the CDR3. CDR3 in DNA: TGTGCCAGCTCAAACTCCCGGGACAGGGGTGCAGAGACCCAGTACTTC. Protein: CASSNSRDRGAETQYF.

The gene calls are TRBV7-9 and TRBJ1-3, with 8 bases matching TRBD1. J was trimmed by 4 bases and V by 4 bases; bases with no gene match: 15. This CDR3 is 18 amino acids long. The germline gives CDR1 SEHNR, CDR2 FQNEAQ (reference sequence). The CDR3 reads CASSSVGRGRSGGNTIYF. CDR3 sequence (DNA): TGTGCCAGCAGCTCAGTCGGCAGGGGGCGAAGTGGAGGAAACACCATATATTTT.

This clone was detected once. This chain connects TRBV7-9 to TRBJ1-3; TRBD1 matches at 10 bases. The CDR3 has 16 residues. CDR1 is SEHNR, CDR2 FQNEAQ, per germline (reference sequence). V lost 0 bases and J lost 6; bases outside the gene matches: 5. The CDR3 region is CASSLAPGQGLNTIYF. The CDR3 DNA reads as TGTGCCAGCAGCTTAGCACCGGGACAGGGGTTAAACACCATATATTTT.

The V call is TRBV5-1, the J call TRBJ2-5; 7 nucleotides agree with TRBD2. CDR3 length equals 15 residues. Germline V lookup: CDR1 SGHRS, CDR2 YFSETQ. V shed 5 bases and J 4 bases; nucleotides not matched to a gene: 11. The CDR3 loop reads CASSRGAGRGETQYF. In DNA form, the CDR3 reads TGCGCCAGCAGTCGAGGGGCAGGGAGGGGAGAGACCCAGTACTTC.

This chain uses TRBV28 with TRBJ1-4; 9 bases fit TRBD1. The CDR3 covers 14 residues. CDR1 and CDR2 from the germline V gene are MDHEN and SYDVKM. With 5 bases clipped from V and 5 bases from J, the junction kept 3 bases outside the gene matches. CDR3 DNA: TGTGCCAGCAGTCCGGGACAGGGCAATGAAAAACTGTTTTTT. It translates to CASSPGQGNEKLFF.